This T cell receptor (beta chain) was identified during a study of monozygotic twins with inflammatory bowel disease (dated by TCRdb to the late 2010s). In the study overall: In total, 28 monozygotic twin pairs made up the full study: 19 Danish pairs, all IBD-discordant, plus nine German pairs, of which four were IBD-concordant and five were IBD-discordant. Disease-associated traits were sought mainly through comparisons between IBD patients and their genetically identical healthy co-twins within discordant pairs. Each individual had, on average, about 151 000 unique TCRalpha sequences and 181 000 unique TCRbeta sequences available for analysis. Study-level results and caveats: Measured by the inverse Simpson index, TCRbeta repertoire diversity was lower in IBD patients than in their healthy co-twins. The analysis was unable to tell different T cell subtypes apart. The results gave no support for a single strong signal or clonotype linked to IBD. Because patients received different immunosuppressive treatments, the repertoires may have picked up extra background noise and variability between individuals. Compared with healthy twins, IBD patients had fewer clonotypes in common with other individuals, a difference most pronounced in patients showing signs of disease activity. No difference in repertoire similarity was observed between concordant and discordant twins, possibly owing to limited statistical power.

From each donor, a 2.5 ml peripheral blood sample was collected into PAXgene tubes and kept at -80 degrees C. Without any T cell sorting, total RNA was extracted from whole blood using the PAXgene blood miRNA kit on an automated QIAcube. Peripheral blood from monozygotic twin pairs who were concordant or discordant for inflammatory bowel disease underwent deep TCRalpha and TCRbeta repertoire profiling using unique molecular barcoding. Smoking habits were recorded for all twin pairs, with individuals classified as current, former or never smokers. Including the terminal cysteine and phenylalanine, the CDR3 comprises 17 residues. The protein alone is recorded here. Via the germline V gene (reference sequence), CDR1 is SEHNR and CDR2 FQNEAQ. Library preparation used 5' RACE. Each TCR library was prepared from about 4,000 ng of total RNA. cDNA was synthesized with SMARTScribe reverse transcriptase in eight separate reactions per sample. During cDNA synthesis, template switching was used to introduce unique molecular identifiers that contained a 6-nucleotide sample barcode. Amplification of TCRalpha and TCRbeta cDNA involved two nested PCRs of roughly 17 and 9 cycles, and each PCR was followed by bead purification. Before amplification, cDNA was treated with uracil DNA-glycosylase and purified using the QIAquick PCR purification kit. The second PCR was the step at which Illumina TruSeq-compatible adapters and sample-specific barcodes were added. TapeStation and Qubit were used to check library quality and concentration, and 4.5 to 6.5 ng of each library was pooled. Pooled libraries were sequenced on an Illumina HiSeq2500 single-index Rapid Run with 2 x 100 bp reads and custom sequencing primers. The published analysis was carried out like this. MiGEC version 1.2.6 was used for UMI-based consensus assembly, which corrected PCR and sequencing errors. V(D)J alignment, clonotype assembly and CDR3 extraction were performed with MiXCR version 2.1.1. To normalise gene usage, clonotype sharing and MAIT/NKT TCR abundance, the top 1000, 10 000 and 20 000 clonotypes in each sample were analysed. Diversity was computed as the inverse Simpson index with the vegan R package after downsampling to 27 000 UMIs. Statistical testing used paired Mann-Whitney U tests on the discordant twin pairs and applied Benjamini-Hochberg correction for multiple testing. After TCRdb reprocessed the reads, each CDR3 protein sequence was kept as one row, without DNA. Here the V and J calls rest on TCRdb's processing, not on the authors' analysis. The sample's table lists a count of 400,000 or so distinct CDR3 sequences. The ten largest clones represent about 2.4% of the sample.

On this clonotype: It has no known antigen specificity.

Sequences were obtained from blood. The receptor comes from a human donor with ulcerative colitis or Crohn's disease, or a healthy co-twin of an affected twin (not recorded which). The chain is assembled from TRBV7-9 and TRBJ2-4; TCRdb's D call of TRBD1 is untestable without DNA. The CDR3 corresponds to CASSPTRSRDAKNIQYF. This CDR3, with the reference TRBV7-9 and TRBJ2-4 proteins standing in past its ends, gives the full variable domain DTGVSQNPRHKITKRGQNVTFRCDPISEHNRLYWYRQTLGQGPEFLTYFQNEAQLEKSRLLSDRFSAERPKGSFSTLEIQRTEQGDSAMYLCASSPTRSRDAKNIQYFGAGTRLSVL.